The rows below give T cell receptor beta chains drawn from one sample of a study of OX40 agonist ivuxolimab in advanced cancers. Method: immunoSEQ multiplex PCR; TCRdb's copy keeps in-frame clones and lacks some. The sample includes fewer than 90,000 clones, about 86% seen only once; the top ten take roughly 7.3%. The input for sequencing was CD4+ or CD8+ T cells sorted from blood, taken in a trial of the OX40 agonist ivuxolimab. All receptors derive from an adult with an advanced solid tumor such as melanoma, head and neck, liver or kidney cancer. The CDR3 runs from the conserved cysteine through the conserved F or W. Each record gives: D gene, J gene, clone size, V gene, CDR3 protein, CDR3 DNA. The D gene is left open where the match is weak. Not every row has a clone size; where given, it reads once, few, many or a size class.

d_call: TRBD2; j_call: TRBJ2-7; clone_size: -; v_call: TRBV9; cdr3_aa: CASSLRTSSEQYF; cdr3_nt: TGTGCCAGCAGCCTTCGGACTAGTTCCGAGCAGTACTTC
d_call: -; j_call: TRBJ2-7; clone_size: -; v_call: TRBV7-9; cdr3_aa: CASSLYGDKEEQYF; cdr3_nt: TGTGCCAGCAGCTTATATGGGGATAAGGAAGAGCAGTACTTC
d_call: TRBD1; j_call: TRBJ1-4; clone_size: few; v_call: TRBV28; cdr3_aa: CASSSTGTGPLEKLFF; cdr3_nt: TGTGCCAGCAGTTCGACCGGGACAGGGCCACTGGAAAAACTGTTTTTT
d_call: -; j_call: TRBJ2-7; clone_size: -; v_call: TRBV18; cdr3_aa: CASSPDRPSSYEQYF; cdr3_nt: TGTGCCAGCTCACCAGACAGGCCGAGCTCCTACGAGCAGTACTTC
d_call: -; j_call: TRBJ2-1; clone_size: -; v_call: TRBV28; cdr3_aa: CASSRVGEQFF; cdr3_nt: TGTGCCAGCAGTCGAGTTGGGGAGCAGTTCTTC
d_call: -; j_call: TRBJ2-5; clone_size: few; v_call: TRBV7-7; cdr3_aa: CASSKKWTVQETQYF; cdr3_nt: TGTGCCAGCAGCAAAAAATGGACAGTCCAAGAGACCCAGTACTTC
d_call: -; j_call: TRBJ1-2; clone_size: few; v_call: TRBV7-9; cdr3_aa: CASSLTGPNYGYTF; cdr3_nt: TGTGCCAGCAGCTTAACAGGGCCTAACTATGGCTACACCTTC
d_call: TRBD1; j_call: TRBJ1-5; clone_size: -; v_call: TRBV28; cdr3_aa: CASTSPGQGNQPQHF; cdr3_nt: TGTGCCAGCACCTCTCCGGGACAGGGCAATCAGCCCCAGCATTTT
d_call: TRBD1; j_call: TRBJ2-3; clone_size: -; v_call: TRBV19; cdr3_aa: CASSLQGAMADTQYF; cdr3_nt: TGTGCCAGTAGTCTACAGGGGGCGATGGCAGATACGCAGTATTTT
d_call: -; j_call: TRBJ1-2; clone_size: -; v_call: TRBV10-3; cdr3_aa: CAISESVQGGGYTF; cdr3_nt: TGTGCCATCAGTGAGTCCGTACAGGGTGGTGGCTACACCTTC
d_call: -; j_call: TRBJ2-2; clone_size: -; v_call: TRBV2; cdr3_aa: CASSEGVRDTGELFF; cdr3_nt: TGTGCCAGCAGTGAAGGCGTCAGGGACACCGGGGAGCTGTTTTTT
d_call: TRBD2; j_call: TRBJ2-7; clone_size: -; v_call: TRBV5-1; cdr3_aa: CASRPTSGGHEQYF; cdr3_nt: TGCGCCAGCAGACCGACTAGCGGTGGGCACGAGCAGTACTTC
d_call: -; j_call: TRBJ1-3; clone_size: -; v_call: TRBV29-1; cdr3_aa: CSVQSGNTIYF; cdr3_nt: TGCAGCGTCCAATCTGGAAACACCATATATTTT
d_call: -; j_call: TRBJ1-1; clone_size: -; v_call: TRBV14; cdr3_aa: CASSQAGTSGTEAFF; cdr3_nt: TGTGCCAGCAGCCAAGCCGGGACAAGCGGAACTGAAGCTTTCTTT
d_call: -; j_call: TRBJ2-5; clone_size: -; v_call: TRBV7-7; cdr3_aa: CASSLEGVSGETQYF; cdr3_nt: TGTGCCAGCAGCTTAGAAGGGGTCTCGGGAGAGACCCAGTACTTC
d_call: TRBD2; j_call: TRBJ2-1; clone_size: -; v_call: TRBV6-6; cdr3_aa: CASSNSGYHYEQFF; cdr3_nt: TGTGCCAGCAGCAATAGCGGGTACCATTATGAGCAGTTCTTC